In its sample, the clone carrying this T cell receptor (beta chain) was seen many times. Its target is not known. What the library attached to individual cDNA molecules were unique molecular identifiers. In TCRdb, the RACE reads were re-called with MiXCR into one record per CDR3 protein. The repertoire holds about 30,000 distinct CDR3 sequences, almost 6% seen once, with 4.5% to 7% in the top ten. The germline gives CDR1 KGHSH, CDR2 LQKENI. Trimming removed 2 bases at V and 0 bases at J, with 4 bases between. The CDR3 spans 14 residues. Time point defined: patch test 3, about 24 weeks after DPC sensitization. Treatment here: therapeutic diphenylcyclopropenone sensitization with weekly scalp DPC. The data originate from a study of human T cells and chemical hapten exposure. Study in general: There were per-sample TCR yield variations, arising mainly from small pooled library volume differences. Study-wide findings and caveats: Donors had alopecia, so their immune response may differ from healthy people's.

This receptor was identified in a man aged 30-40 years with alopecia areata. Some clones in this sample may be carry-over from other donors' samples. Sequencing used whole blood, obtained in connection with sensitization to the hapten diphenylcyclopropenone (DPC). The genes are TRBV18 and TRBJ1-4; D ambiguous. The CDR3 DNA is TGTGCCAGCTCACCAGGTGCAACTAATGAAAAACTGTTTTTT. Residues: CASSPGATNEKLFF.